The subject of this entry is one T cell receptor (beta chain). The sample comes from a study of blood T cell repertoires in COVID-19. Study details: The cDNA or gDNA used as material had been derived from T cells, B-cell-depleted T cells, or PBMCs.

V dropped 6 bases and J dropped 2; count of bases not matched to a gene: 10. There are 16 residues in the CDR3. Per the germline V gene, CDR1 is SNHLY and CDR2 is FYNNEI. Per the study methods: Estimation of nucleated cell counts relied on the amplification of reference gene primers. The method was immunoSEQ multiplex PCR; TCRdb's version includes in-frame clones alone and lacks a portion of them. D and trimming come from the DNA, and the V and J calls and clone size come from that table. The sample shows just over 300,000 clones, 70% to 90% of them seen only once. This TCR derives from a man younger than 40 who had recovered from COVID-19. The sample was PBMCs or T cells enriched from blood (not recorded which). The chain carries TRBV2 and TRBJ2-7; the match to TRBD1 covers 10 bases. The CDR3 is CASREGAGTGAYEQYF. The DNA of the CDR3 is TGTGCCAGCAGAGAGGGGGCCGGGACAGGGGCCTACGAGCAGTACTTC.